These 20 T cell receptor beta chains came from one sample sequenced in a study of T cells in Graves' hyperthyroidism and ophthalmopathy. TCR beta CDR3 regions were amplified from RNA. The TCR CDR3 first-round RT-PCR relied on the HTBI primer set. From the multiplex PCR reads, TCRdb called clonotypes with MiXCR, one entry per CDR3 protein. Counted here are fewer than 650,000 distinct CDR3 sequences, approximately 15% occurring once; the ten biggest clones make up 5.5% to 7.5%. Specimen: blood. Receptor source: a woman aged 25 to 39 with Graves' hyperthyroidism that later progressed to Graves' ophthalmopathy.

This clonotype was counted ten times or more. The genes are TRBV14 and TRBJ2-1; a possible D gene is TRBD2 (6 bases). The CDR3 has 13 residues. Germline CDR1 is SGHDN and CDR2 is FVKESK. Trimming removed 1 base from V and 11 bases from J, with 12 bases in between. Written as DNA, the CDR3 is TGTGCCAGCAGCCAAGTATTTGGGGGGAAGCAGTTCTTC. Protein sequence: CASSQVFGGKQFF.

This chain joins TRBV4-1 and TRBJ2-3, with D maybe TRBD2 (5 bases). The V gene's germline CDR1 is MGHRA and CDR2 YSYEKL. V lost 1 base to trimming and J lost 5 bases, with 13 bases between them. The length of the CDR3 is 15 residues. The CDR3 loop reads CASSQVDPGRDTQYF. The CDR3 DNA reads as TGCGCCAGCAGCCAAGTGGACCCGGGGAGAGATACGCAGTATTTT.

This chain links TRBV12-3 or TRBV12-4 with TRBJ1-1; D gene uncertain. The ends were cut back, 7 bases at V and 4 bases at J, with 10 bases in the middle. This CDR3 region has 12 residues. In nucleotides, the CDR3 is TGTGCCAGCACCTCGTATGGCACTGAAGCTTTCTTT. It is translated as CASTSYGTEAFF.

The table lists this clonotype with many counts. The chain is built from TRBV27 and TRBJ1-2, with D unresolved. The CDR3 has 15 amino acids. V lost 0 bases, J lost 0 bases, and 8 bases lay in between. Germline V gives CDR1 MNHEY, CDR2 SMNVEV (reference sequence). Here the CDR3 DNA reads TGTGCCAGCAGTTTATCAAGAGGGCCTAACTATGGCTACACCTTC. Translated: CASSLSRGPNYGYTF.

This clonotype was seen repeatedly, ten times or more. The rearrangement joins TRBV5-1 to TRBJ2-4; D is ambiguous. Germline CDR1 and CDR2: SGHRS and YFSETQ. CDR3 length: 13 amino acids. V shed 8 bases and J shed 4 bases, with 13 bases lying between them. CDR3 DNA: TGCGCCAGTTCCGACCTTACTAAAAACATTCAGTACTTC. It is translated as CASSDLTKNIQYF. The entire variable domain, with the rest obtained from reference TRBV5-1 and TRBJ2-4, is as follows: KAGVTQTPRYLIKTRGQQVTLSCSPISGHRSVSWYQQTPGQGLQFLFEYFSETQRNKGNFPGRFSGRQFSNSRSEMNVSTLELGDSALYLCASSDLTKNIQYFGAGTRLSVL.

The CDR3 loop is CASTIRTGLAPLASSNEQFF. In DNA form, the CDR3 reads TGTGCCAGCACTATACGCACGGGACTAGCTCCCCTTGCCTCCAGCAATGAGCAGTTCTTC. V and J are TRBV5-4 and TRBJ2-1; 9 positions match TRBD2. The CDR3 consists of 20 residues. Trimming took 6 bases from V and 6 from J; bases not matched to a gene: 25. The germline gives CDR1 SGHNT, CDR2 YYREEE (reference sequence).

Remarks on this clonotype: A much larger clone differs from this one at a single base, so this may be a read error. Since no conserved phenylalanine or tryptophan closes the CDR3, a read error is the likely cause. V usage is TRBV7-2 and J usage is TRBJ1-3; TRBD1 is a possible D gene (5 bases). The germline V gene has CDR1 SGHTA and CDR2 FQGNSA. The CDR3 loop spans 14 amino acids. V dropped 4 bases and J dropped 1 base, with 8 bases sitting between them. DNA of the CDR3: TGTGCCAGCAGCTACGGGACGTCTGGAAACACCATATATTGT. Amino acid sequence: CASSYGTSGNTIYC.

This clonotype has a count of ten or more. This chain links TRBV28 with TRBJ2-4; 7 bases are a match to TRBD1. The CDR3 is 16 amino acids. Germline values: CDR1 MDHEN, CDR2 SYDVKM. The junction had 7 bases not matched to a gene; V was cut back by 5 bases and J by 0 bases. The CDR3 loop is CASSLQGLGAKNIQYF. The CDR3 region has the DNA TGTGCCAGCAGTCTACAGGGGCTGGGAGCCAAAAACATTCAGTACTTC.

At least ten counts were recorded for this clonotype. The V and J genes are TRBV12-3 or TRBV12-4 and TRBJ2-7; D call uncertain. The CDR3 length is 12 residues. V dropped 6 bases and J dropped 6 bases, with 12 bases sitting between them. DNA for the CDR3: TGTGCCAGCAGCAAAAACAATCTCGAGCAGTACTTC. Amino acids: CASSKNNLEQYF.

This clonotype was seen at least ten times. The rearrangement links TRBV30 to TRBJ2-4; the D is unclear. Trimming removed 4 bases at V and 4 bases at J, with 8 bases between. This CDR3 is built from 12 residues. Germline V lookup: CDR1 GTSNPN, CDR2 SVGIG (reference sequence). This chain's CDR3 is CAWTGSKNIQYF. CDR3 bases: TGTGCCTGGACCGGGTCAAAAAACATTCAGTACTTC. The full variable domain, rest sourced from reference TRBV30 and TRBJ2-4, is SQTIHQWPATLVQPVGSPLSLECTVEGTSNPNLYWYRQAAGRGLQLLFYSVGIGQISSEVPQNLSASRPQDRQFILSSKKLLLSDSGFYLCAWTGSKNIQYFGAGTRLSVL.

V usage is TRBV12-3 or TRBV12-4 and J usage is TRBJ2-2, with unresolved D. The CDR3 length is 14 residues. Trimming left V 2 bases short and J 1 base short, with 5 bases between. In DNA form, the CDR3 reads TGTGCCAGCAGTTTACACGGGAACACCGGGGAGCTGTTTTTT. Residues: CASSLHGNTGELFF.

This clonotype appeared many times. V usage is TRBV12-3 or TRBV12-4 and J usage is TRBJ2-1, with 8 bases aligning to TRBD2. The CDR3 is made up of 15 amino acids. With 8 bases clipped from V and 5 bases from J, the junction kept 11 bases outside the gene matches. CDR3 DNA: TGTGCCAGCCAGACCGGGACTAGACCTAACAATGAGCAGTTCTTC. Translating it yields CASQTGTRPNNEQFF.

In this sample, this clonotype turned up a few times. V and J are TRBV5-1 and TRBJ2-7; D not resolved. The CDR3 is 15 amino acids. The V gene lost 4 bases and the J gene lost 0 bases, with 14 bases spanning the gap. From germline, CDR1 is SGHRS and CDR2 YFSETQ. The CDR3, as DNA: TGCGCCAGCAGCATCGGCCAGGCTGCCTCCTACGAGCAGTACTTC. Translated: CASSIGQAASYEQYF.

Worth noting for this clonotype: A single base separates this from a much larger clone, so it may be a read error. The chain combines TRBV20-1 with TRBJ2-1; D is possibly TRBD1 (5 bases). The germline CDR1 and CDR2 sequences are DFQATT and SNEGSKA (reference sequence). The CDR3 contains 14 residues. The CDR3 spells CSVRVARAINEKFF. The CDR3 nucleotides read TGCAGTGTAAGAGTGGCCAGGGCGATCAATGAGAAGTTCTTC.

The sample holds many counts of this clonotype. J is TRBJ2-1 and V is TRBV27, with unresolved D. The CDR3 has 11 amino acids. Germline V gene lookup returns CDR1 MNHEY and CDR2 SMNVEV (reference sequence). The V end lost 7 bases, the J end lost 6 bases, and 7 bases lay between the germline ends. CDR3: CASKGFNEQFF. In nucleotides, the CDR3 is TGTGCCAGCAAGGGATTCAATGAGCAGTTCTTC.

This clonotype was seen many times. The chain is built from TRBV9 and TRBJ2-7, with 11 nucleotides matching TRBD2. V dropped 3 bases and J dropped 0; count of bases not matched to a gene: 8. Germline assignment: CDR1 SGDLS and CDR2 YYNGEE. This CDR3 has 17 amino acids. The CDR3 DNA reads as TGTGCCAGCAGCGGGGGGGGGACTAGCGGTAGCTCCTACGAGCAGTACTTC. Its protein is CASSGGGTSGSSYEQYF.

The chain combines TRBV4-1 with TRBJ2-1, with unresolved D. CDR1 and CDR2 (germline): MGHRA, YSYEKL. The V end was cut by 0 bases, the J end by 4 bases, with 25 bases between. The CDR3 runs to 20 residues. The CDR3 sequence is CASSQDHPSKAEWVYNEQFF. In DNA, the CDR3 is TGCGCCAGCAGCCAAGATCACCCCTCGAAGGCGGAGTGGGTATACAATGAGCAGTTCTTC.

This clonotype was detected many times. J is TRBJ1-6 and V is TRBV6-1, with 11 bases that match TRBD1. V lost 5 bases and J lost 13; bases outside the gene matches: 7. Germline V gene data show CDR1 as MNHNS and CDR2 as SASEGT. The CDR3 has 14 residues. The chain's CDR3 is CASSLEDRGLPLHF. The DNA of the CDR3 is TGTGCCAGCAGTCTGGAGGACAGGGGGCTCCCCCTCCACTTT.

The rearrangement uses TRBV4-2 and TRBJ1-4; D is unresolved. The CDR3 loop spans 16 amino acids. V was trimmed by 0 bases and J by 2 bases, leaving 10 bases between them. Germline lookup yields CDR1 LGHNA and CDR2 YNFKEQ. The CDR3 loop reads CASSQDDRGTNEKLFF. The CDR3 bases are TGTGCCAGCAGCCAAGACGACCGGGGTACTAATGAAAAACTGTTTTTT.

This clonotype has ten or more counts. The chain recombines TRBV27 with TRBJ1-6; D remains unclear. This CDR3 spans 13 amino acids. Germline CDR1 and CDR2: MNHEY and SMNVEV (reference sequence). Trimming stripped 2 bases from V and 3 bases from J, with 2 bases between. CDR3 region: CASSLSYNSPLHF. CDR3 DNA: TGTGCCAGCAGTTTAAGCTATAATTCACCCCTCCACTTT.